Listed here are 12 T cell receptor beta chains from one sample, sequenced in a study of beta chain features in type 1 diabetes. Expressed TCRB transcripts were sequenced after all isolated RNA was converted to cDNA. The table came from immunoSEQ multiplex PCR; TCRdb's copy has only in-frame clones and leaves some out. The sample consists of approximately 90,000 clones, about 32% of them appearing once. Sequencing was carried out using stem cell memory CD4+ T cells from blood. The receptors here all came from a woman younger than 30 in good health.

The J gene is TRBJ2-1, the V gene TRBV4-3, with 10 bases identical to TRBD2. There are 17 residues in the CDR3. Looked up from germline, CDR1 is LGHNA and CDR2 is YSLEER. J lost 7 bases, V lost 1 base, and 10 bases had no gene match. In nucleotides, the CDR3 is TGCGCCAGCAGCCAAGGAGACAAGCGGGGGGGTTTTAATGAGCAGTTCTTC. Translated: CASSQGDKRGGFNEQFF.

The chain joins TRBV9 to TRBJ2-5, with TRBD2 as a possible D gene (6 bases). V was clipped by 1 base and J by 5 bases, with 15 bases between them. The CDR3 is 15 residues long. CDR1 is SGDLS, CDR2 YYNGEE, per germline. The chain's CDR3 is CASSVSVEGWETQYF. Written as DNA, the CDR3 is TGTGCCAGCAGCGTATCGGTGGAGGGCTGGGAGACCCAGTACTTC.

The CDR3 DNA sequence: TGTGCCAGCAGCGTAGAAGTTGGGGGCAGCTCCTACGAGCAGTACTTC. It encodes CASSVEVGGSSYEQYF. The genes are TRBV9 and TRBJ2-7; maybe TRBD1 (6 bases). Germline loops: CDR1 SGDLS, CDR2 YYNGEE. This CDR3 comprises 16 residues. Trimming removed 0 bases from V and 0 bases from J, with 13 bases in between. Variable domain in full (rest from reference TRBV9 and TRBJ2-7): DSGVTQTPKHLITATGQRVTLRCSPRSGDLSVYWYQQSLDQGLQFLIQYYNGEERAKGNILERFSAQQFPDLHSELNLSSLELGDSALYFCASSVEVGGSSYEQYFGPGTRLTVT.

This clone came up a few times. The genes are TRBV2 and TRBJ2-3; 9 nucleotides agree with TRBD2. CDR3 length equals 16 residues. V dropped 5 bases and J dropped 0; count of bases not matched to a gene: 6. Germline-derived CDR1 and CDR2 are SNHLY and FYNNEI. The CDR3 protein is CASSPPSGTSTDTQYF. Here the CDR3 DNA reads TGTGCCAGCAGTCCTCCTAGCGGGACTAGCACAGATACGCAGTATTTT.

The chain joins TRBV11-3 to TRBJ2-5, with 11 bases matching TRBD2. V trimming: 1 base; J trimming: 4 bases; junction bases outside the gene matches: 11. The CDR3 is 18 residues long. Germline loops: CDR1 SGHNT, CDR2 YENEEA. CDR3 in DNA: TGTGCCAGCAGCTTAGCCGCGCTAGCGGGAGGCCCCGGAGAGACCCAGTACTTC. Encoded protein: CASSLAALAGGPGETQYF.

The rearrangement links TRBV27 to TRBJ2-2, with D perhaps matching TRBD1 (5 bases). This CDR3 has 15 amino acids. Germline V gene sequence: CDR1 MNHEY, CDR2 SMNVEV (reference sequence). Trimming took 5 bases from V and 5 from J, leaving 15 bases between them. This CDR3 is CASSPWGRRTGELFF. The CDR3 DNA follows: TGTGCCAGCAGTCCATGGGGCAGGAGAACCGGGGAGCTGTTTTTT.

This clone was seen more than once but under ten times. The chain carries TRBV29-1 and TRBJ1-2; the match to TRBD1 covers 8 bases. J gave up 4 bases and V 6 bases, and 1 base lay outside the gene matches. There are 11 residues in the CDR3. Germline CDR1 reads SQVTM; CDR2 reads ANQGSEA. The CDR3 bases are TGCAGCGTCACAGGGGGCTATGGCTACACCTTC. It specifies CSVTGGYGYTF.

This clone was observed a handful of times. This chain links TRBV5-4 with TRBJ1-2; no clear D gene. V was clipped by 0 bases and J by 8 bases, with 14 bases between them. This CDR3 spans 14 amino acids. CDR1 is SGHNT and CDR2 is YYREEE in the germline V gene (reference sequence). CDR3 region: CASSLVGSPQGYTF. DNA of the CDR3: TGTGCCAGCAGCTTGGTTGGGAGTCCCCAGGGCTACACCTTC.

CDR3 DNA: TGTGCCAGCAGCTTAGCGCTGGCTAGATCTGGGGCCAACGTCCTGACTTTC. As protein: CASSLALARSGANVLTF. The V call is TRBV7-6, the J call TRBJ2-6; D remains unclear. This CDR3 has 17 residues. Trimming removed 0 bases at V and 1 base at J, with 10 bases between. Germline values: CDR1 SGHVS, CDR2 FNYEAQ.

This CDR3 reads CASSPRGGRNTIYF. The CDR3 nucleotides read TGTGCCAGTAGCCCTAGAGGGGGCAGAAACACCATATATTTT. V is TRBV19 and J is TRBJ1-3; 7 bases are a match to TRBD1. Germline CDR1 reads LNHDA; CDR2 reads SQIVND (reference sequence). V lost 6 bases and J lost 5; bases outside the gene matches: 7. The CDR3 length is 14 residues.

V is TRBV30 and J is TRBJ1-5, with TRBD1 identical over 10 bases. The CDR3 spans 16 residues. Germline V gene sequence: CDR1 GTSNPN, CDR2 SVGIG (reference sequence). Unmatched junction bases numbered 4, after V lost 0 bases and J lost 2 bases. The CDR3 spells CAWSVAGTGGNQPQHF. In nucleotides, the CDR3 is TGTGCCTGGAGTGTGGCGGGGACAGGGGGCAATCAGCCCCAGCATTTT. Variable domain in full (rest from reference TRBV30 and TRBJ1-5): SQTIHQWPATLVQPVGSPLSLECTVEGTSNPNLYWYRQAAGRGLQLLFYSVGIGQISSEVPQNLSASRPQDRQFILSSKKLLLSDSGFYLCAWSVAGTGGNQPQHFGDGTRLSIL.

The rearrangement joins TRBV7-3 to TRBJ2-5; D perhaps matches TRBD1 (5 bases). CDR3 length: 14 amino acids. The V and J ends lost 0 bases and 1 base respectively, with 6 bases between them. Looked up from germline, CDR1 is SGHTA and CDR2 is FQGTGA. DNA of the CDR3: TGTGCCAGCAGCTTAACAGGGGCCCAAGAGACCCAGTACTTC. Protein product: CASSLTGAQETQYF.